This T cell receptor beta chain was observed in a study of T cell responses to AZD1222 COVID-19 vaccine. The study, taken as a whole, reports: Females outnumbered males among donors, who were mostly white British; clonal diversity was possibly underestimated. Variant regions that are unmutated are reportedly the target of nearly half of spike-specific TCRs. Baseline seropositivity occurred in only six or seven AZD1222 recipients.

To note about this clone: Antigen unknown.

CDR3 size: 18 residues. Per germline, CDR1 LNHDA and CDR2 SQIVND (reference sequence). The V end was cut by 6 bases, the J end by 0 bases, with 18 bases between. Libraries were prepared by immunoSEQ multiplex PCR; TCRdb keeps only in-frame clonotypes and omits some of them. The sample yields over 150,000 clones, 90% seen once. The TCR sequence derives from an adult in good health. This chain links TRBV19 with TRBJ1-6, with D uncertain. Source: peripheral blood, taken on day 0 of AZD1222 vaccination. The DNA for the CDR3 is TGTGCCAGTAGCCGTAACCCCACCGAGAGCTCCTATAATTCACCCCTCCACTTT. Translated: CASSRNPTESSYNSPLHF.